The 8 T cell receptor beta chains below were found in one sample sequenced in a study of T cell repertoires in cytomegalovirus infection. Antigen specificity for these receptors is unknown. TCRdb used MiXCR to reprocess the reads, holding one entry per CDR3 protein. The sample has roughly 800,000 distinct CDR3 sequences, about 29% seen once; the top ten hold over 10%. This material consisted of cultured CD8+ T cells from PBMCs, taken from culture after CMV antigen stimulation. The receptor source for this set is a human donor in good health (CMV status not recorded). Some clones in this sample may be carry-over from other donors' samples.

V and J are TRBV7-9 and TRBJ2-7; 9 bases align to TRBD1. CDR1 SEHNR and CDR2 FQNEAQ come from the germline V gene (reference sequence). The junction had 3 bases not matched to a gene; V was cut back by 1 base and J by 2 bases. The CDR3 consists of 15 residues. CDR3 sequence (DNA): TGTGCCAGCAGCTTAGGGACAGGGGAAACCTACGAGCAGTACTTC. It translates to CASSLGTGETYEQYF.

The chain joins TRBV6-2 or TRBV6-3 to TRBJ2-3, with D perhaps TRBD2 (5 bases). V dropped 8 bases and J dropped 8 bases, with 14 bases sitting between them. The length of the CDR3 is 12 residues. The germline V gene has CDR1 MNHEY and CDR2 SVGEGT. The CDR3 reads CASVPGKGTQYF. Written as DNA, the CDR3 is TGTGCCAGCGTTCCGGGGAAGGGTACGCAGTATTTT.

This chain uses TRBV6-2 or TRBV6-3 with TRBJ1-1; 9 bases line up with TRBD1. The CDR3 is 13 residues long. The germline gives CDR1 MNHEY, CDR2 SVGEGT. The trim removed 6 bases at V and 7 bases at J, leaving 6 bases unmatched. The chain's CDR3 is CASRPGTGNEAFF. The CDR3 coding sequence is TGTGCCAGCAGACCGGGGACAGGGAATGAAGCTTTCTTT.

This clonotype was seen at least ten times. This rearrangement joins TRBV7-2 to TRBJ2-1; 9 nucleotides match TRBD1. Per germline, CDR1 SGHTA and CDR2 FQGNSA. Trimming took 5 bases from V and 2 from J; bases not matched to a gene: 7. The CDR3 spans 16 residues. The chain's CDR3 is CASSLWTGEPYNEQFF. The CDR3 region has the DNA TGTGCCAGCAGCCTATGGACAGGGGAACCCTACAATGAGCAGTTCTTC.

CDR3 in DNA: TGTGCCAGCAGTTCCTGGGACAGCCAGAACTATGGCTACACCTTC. This gives the protein CASSSWDSQNYGYTF. The chain links TRBV12-3 or TRBV12-4 to TRBJ1-2, with 7 bases that match TRBD1. Trimming removed 4 bases from V and 2 bases from J; junction bases left unmatched: 7. CDR3 length equals 15 residues.

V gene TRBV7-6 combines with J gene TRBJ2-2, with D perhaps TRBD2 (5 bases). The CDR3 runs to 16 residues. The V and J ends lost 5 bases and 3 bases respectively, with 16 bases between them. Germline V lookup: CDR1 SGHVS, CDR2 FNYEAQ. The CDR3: CASSPRVGYDTGELFF. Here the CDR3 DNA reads TGTGCCAGCAGCCCGAGGGTGGGCTATGACACCGGGGAGCTGTTTTTT.

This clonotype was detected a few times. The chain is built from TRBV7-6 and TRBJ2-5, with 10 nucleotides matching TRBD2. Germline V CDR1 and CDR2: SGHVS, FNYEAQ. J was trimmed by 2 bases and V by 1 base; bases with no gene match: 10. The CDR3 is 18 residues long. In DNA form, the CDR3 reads TGTGCCAGCAGCTTAGAGCGAGCGGGGGGGAGCCATCAAGAGACCCAGTACTTC. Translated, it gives CASSLERAGGSHQETQYF.

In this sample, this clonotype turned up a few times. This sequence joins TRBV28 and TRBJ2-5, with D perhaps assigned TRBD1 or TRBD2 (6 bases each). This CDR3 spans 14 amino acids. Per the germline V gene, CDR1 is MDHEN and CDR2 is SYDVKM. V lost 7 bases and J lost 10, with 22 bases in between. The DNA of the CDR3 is TGTGCCAGCACTCGGACGCTCTCCCGGGGGCTCCAGTACTTC. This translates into CASTRTLSRGLQYF.